This passage covers 15 T cell receptor beta chains from one sample sequenced in a study of cytomegalovirus exposure and HLA in healthy donors. The PCR made use of 60 Vbeta and 13 Jbeta primers. The assay was immunoSEQ multiplex PCR, and TCRdb's table has in-frame clones only and misses some. Altogether around 99,000 clones are present, roughly 80% being singletons, with the ten largest covering about 8%. The sequenced sample consisted of PBMCs. The source of these receptors is a woman aged 50 to 60 in good health and CMV-seropositive.

The gene calls are TRBV6-5 and TRBJ1-1, with no clear D. The V gene's germline CDR1 is MNHEY and CDR2 SVGAGI. The CDR3 is 14 amino acids. The ends were cut back, 2 bases at V and 1 base at J, with 8 bases in the middle. CDR3: CASSYGLKNTEAFF. CDR3 in DNA: TGTGCCAGCAGTTACGGGCTGAAGAACACTGAAGCTTTCTTT.

This clone showed up just a few times. This chain joins TRBV9 and TRBJ2-7, with TRBD1 matching 7 bases. V gave up 3 bases and J gave up 3 bases; unmatched junction bases: 6. The CDR3 extends over 14 amino acids. Germline loops: CDR1 SGDLS, CDR2 YYNGEE. The CDR3 sequence: CASSGSGTVYEQYF. The DNA of the CDR3 is TGTGCCAGCAGCGGCTCCGGGACAGTCTACGAGCAGTACTTC.

V usage is TRBV2 and J usage is TRBJ2-5; 8 bases match TRBD2. V shed 8 bases and J 2 bases; nucleotides not matched to a gene: 4. The length of the CDR3 is 13 residues. Germline V gene data show CDR1 as SNHLY and CDR2 as FYNNEI. CDR3 bases: TGTGCCAGCCTGGCGGGGGGACAAGAGACCCAGTACTTC. It codes for CASLAGGQETQYF.

The chain couples TRBV19 to TRBJ2-3; 14 bases fit TRBD2. Germline CDR1 reads LNHDA; CDR2 reads SQIVND (reference sequence). Trimming took 3 bases from V and 1 from J; bases not matched to a gene: 3. The CDR3 sequence is 17 residues long. CDR3 bases: TGTGCCAGTAGTATGGGACTAGCGGGAGTAGGCACAGATACGCAGTATTTT. It encodes CASSMGLAGVGTDTQYF.

This clone was counted between two and nine times. The chain links TRBV5-4 to TRBJ2-7; 7 bases agree with TRBD1. CDR3 length: 14 residues. With V trimmed by 2 bases and J by 5 bases, 7 bases remained unmatched. CDR1 and CDR2 from the germline V gene are SGHNT and YYREEE (reference sequence). CDR3 sequence reads: CASSFWDRGHEQYF. The DNA for the CDR3 is TGTGCCAGCAGCTTCTGGGACAGAGGCCACGAGCAGTACTTC.

The chain joins TRBV6-1 to TRBJ1-6; a weak D match, TRBD1 (6 bases). V shed 5 bases and J shed 10 bases, with 15 bases lying between them. The V gene's germline CDR1 is MNHNS and CDR2 SASEGT. The length of the CDR3 is 14 residues. The DNA of the CDR3 is TGTGCCAGCAGTCCGACAGGCGCCTACTCACCCCTCCACTTT. Its translation is CASSPTGAYSPLHF.

V and J are TRBV2 and TRBJ1-1; TRBD1 matches at 11 bases. CDR3 length: 12 amino acids. Per germline, CDR1 SNHLY and CDR2 FYNNEI. V dropped 8 bases and J dropped 7; count of bases not matched to a gene: 3. The CDR3 loop reads CASRTGGIEAFF. DNA of the CDR3: TGTGCCAGCCGGACAGGGGGCATTGAAGCTTTCTTT.

The rearrangement uses TRBV4-3 and TRBJ2-7; D uncertain. V dropped 4 bases and J dropped 2 bases, with 12 bases sitting between them. The germline CDR1 and CDR2 sequences are LGHNA and YSLEER. The CDR3 covers 14 residues. The CDR3 sequence: CASSLAVPAYEQYF. The CDR3 DNA reads TGCGCCAGCAGCCTAGCTGTACCCGCCTACGAGCAGTACTTC.

This chain joins TRBV30 and TRBJ2-5; TRBD2 aligns across 13 bases. Trimming took 2 bases from V and 4 from J; bases not matched to a gene: 4. The CDR3 contains 15 residues. Germline CDR1 reads GTSNPN; CDR2 reads SVGIG (reference sequence). The CDR3 reads CAWSLTSGGLETQYF. In DNA form, the CDR3 reads TGTGCCTGGAGTCTGACTAGCGGGGGGCTAGAGACCCAGTACTTC.

The sample holds one count of this clone. DNA for the CDR3: TGTGCCAGCTCACCCCCCGACGGGAGGAACACCGGGGAGCTGTTTTTT. Amino acid sequence: CASSPPDGRNTGELFF. This chain links TRBV18 with TRBJ2-2; perhaps TRBD2 as D (6 bases). The CDR3 contains 16 residues. V lost 3 bases, J lost 1 base, and 12 bases lay in between. Germline lookup yields CDR1 KGHSH and CDR2 LQKENI.

In regard to this clone: The junction departs from the called germline gene at one end, perhaps through a read error. V usage is TRBV7-9 and J usage is TRBJ2-4, with D tentatively TRBD2 (6 bases). Per the germline V gene, CDR1 is SEHNR and CDR2 is FQNEAQ (reference sequence). This CDR3 comprises 12 residues. The CDR3 nucleotides read TGTGCCAGCAGCTTAGGCGGGAACAGTCAGTACTTC. This translates into CASSLGGNSQYF.

The CDR3 region is CASSPGGGQPQHF. CDR3 in DNA: TGTGCCAGCTCACCAGGGGGCGGTCAGCCCCAGCATTTT. The rearrangement joins TRBV18 to TRBJ1-5; maybe TRBD1 (6 bases). The germline V gene encodes CDR1 KGHSH and CDR2 LQKENI. This CDR3 has 13 residues. Trimming stripped 2 bases from V and 6 bases from J, with 8 bases between.

For the CDR3, the DNA is TGTGCCAGCAGCTCGGGGACTAGCGCCTACAATGAGCAGTTCTTC. Its protein product is CASSSGTSAYNEQFF. V is TRBV7-8 and J is TRBJ2-1; 10 bases are a match to TRBD2. After removal of 4 bases from V and 2 bases from J, the junction contained 2 bases not matched to a gene. The CDR3 runs 15 residues. The germline CDR1 and CDR2 sequences are SGHVS and FQNEAQ.

CDR3 DNA sequence: TGCGCCAGCAGCATGACAGGGATGGGTACTGAAGCTTTCTTT. Protein: CASSMTGMGTEAFF. V is TRBV5-1 and J is TRBJ1-1, with 7 bases lining up with TRBD1. Germline CDR1 SGHRS, CDR2 YFSETQ. The V and J ends lost 4 bases and 5 bases, in that order; junction bases with no gene match: 8. This CDR3 is built from 14 residues.

This chain joins TRBV25-1 and TRBJ2-1; 9 bases fit TRBD2. With 5 bases clipped from V and 5 bases from J, the junction kept 4 bases outside the gene matches. Germline CDR1 MGHDK, CDR2 SYGVNS. CDR3 size: 14 residues. CDR3 nucleotides: TGTGCCAGCAGTCTAGCGGGAAGGGACAATGAGCAGTTCTTC. This gives the protein CASSLAGRDNEQFF.